One and the same sample provided the 25 T cell receptor beta chains below, sequenced in a study of shared clonotypes between healthy human individuals. The data were produced by immunoSEQ multiplex PCR, yet TCRdb's version contains in-frame clones alone and is incomplete. The data show about 480,000 clones, with about four fifths seen just once and 10% to 15% held by the top ten. Sequencing was carried out using PBMCs. These receptors all stem from a woman aged 40 to 49 in good health. Some clones in this sample may be carry-over from other donors' samples.

The gene calls are TRBV4-3 and TRBJ1-2; 8 bases fit TRBD1. In germline, CDR1 is LGHNA, CDR2 YSLEER. The CDR3 has 15 amino acids. The junction had 4 bases not matched to a gene; V was cut back by 0 bases and J by 4 bases. CDR3 in amino acids: CASSQDQDRVYGYTF. The DNA for the CDR3 is TGCGCCAGCAGCCAAGATCAGGACAGGGTCTATGGCTACACCTTC.

The V call is TRBV7-3, the J call TRBJ2-5; D tentatively reads TRBD1 or TRBD2 (6 bases each). The germline V gene encodes CDR1 SGHTA and CDR2 FQGTGA. The CDR3 runs 13 residues. V lost 4 bases to trimming and J lost 5 bases, with 11 bases between them. CDR3 amino acids: CASSSGARETQYF. As DNA, the CDR3 is TGTGCCAGCAGCTCGGGGGCCCGGGAGACCCAGTACTTC.

The V call is TRBV27, the J call TRBJ1-1; TRBD1 agrees at 7 bases. V shed 2 bases, J shed 6 bases, and the junction held 15 bases outside the gene matches. Germline V gene data show CDR1 as MNHEY and CDR2 as SMNVEV (reference sequence). This CDR3 has 17 residues. CDR3 DNA: TGTGCCAGCAGTTTAGCCCCGCCGCGACAGGGAAACCCTGAAGCTTTCTTT. Translating gives CASSLAPPRQGNPEAFF.

This chain joins TRBV4-1 and TRBJ1-5; TRBD1 might be the D (5 bases). CDR1 and CDR2 from the germline V gene are MGHRA and YSYEKL. Trimming cost V 0 bases and J 7 bases, with 16 bases left between them. This CDR3 spans 16 amino acids. CDR3 sequence reads: CASSQEVAGLNQPQHF. CDR3 coding DNA: TGCGCCAGCAGCCAAGAGGTTGCAGGGCTGAACCAGCCCCAGCATTTT.

This rearrangement joins TRBV7-2 to TRBJ2-7, with 10 bases matching TRBD2. J was trimmed by 4 bases and V by 5 bases; bases with no gene match: 8. This CDR3 is built from 15 residues. Germline V lookup: CDR1 SGHTA, CDR2 FQGNSA. The CDR3 reads CASSRPLAGVYEQYF. CDR3 nucleotide sequence: TGTGCCAGCAGCCGGCCTCTAGCGGGAGTTTACGAGCAGTACTTC.

V usage is TRBV4-1 and J usage is TRBJ2-7; D possibly corresponds to TRBD2 (7 bases). CDR1 and CDR2 from the germline V gene are MGHRA and YSYEKL. Trimming shortened V by 1 base and J by 4 bases, and 14 bases separated the two germline ends. The CDR3 runs to 15 residues. The CDR3 region has the DNA TGCGCCAGCAGCCAAGTCGTAAGCGGGACATACGAGCAGTACTTC. This codes for CASSQVVSGTYEQYF.

V gene TRBV27 combines with J gene TRBJ2-7, with D perhaps matching TRBD1 (5 bases). V shed 3 bases and J shed 4 bases, with 10 bases lying between them. Germline V gene sequence: CDR1 MNHEY, CDR2 SMNVEV (reference sequence). The length of the CDR3 is 13 residues. The CDR3 protein is CASSFARAYEQYF. CDR3 coding DNA: TGTGCCAGCAGTTTTGCCAGGGCATACGAGCAGTACTTC.

The chain couples TRBV5-1 to TRBJ2-3; 8 bases line up with TRBD1. The CDR3 extends over 14 amino acids. Losses at the gene ends were 7 bases for V and 3 bases for J; bases not matched to a gene: 7. Germline CDR1 reads SGHRS; CDR2 reads YFSETQ. CDR3 DNA sequence: TGCGCCAGCTTCGGACAGGGAAGTACAGATACGCAGTATTTT. Translation gives CASFGQGSTDTQYF.

The chain uses TRBV7-2 and TRBJ2-1, with 11 bases that match TRBD2. The ends lost 6 bases at V and 7 bases at J; junction bases unmatched: 5. This CDR3 is 14 amino acids long. Germline V lookup: CDR1 SGHTA, CDR2 FQGNSA. In DNA, the CDR3 is TGTGCCAGCAGTCCTAGCGGGAGGTGGAATGAGCAGTTCTTC. Amino acids: CASSPSGRWNEQFF.

Points on this clone: Other nucleotide sequences in the sample specify the same CDR3. V and J are TRBV5-1 and TRBJ2-2; 9 positions match TRBD2. The CDR3 has 16 amino acids. V shed 3 bases and J 0 bases; nucleotides not matched to a gene: 3. Germline CDR1 and CDR2: SGHRS and YFSETQ. The CDR3: CASSSSGTTNTGELFF. The CDR3, as DNA: TGCGCCAGCAGCTCTAGCGGGACAACGAACACCGGGGAGCTGTTTTTT.

The rearrangement links TRBV19 to TRBJ2-5; weak D call: TRBD1 (5 bases). Germline V gene data show CDR1 as LNHDA and CDR2 as SQIVND (reference sequence). V lost 9 bases, J lost 5 bases, and 19 bases lay in between. The CDR3 runs 14 residues. The CDR3 bases are TGTGCCAGCCCAAGGGGCGACGGCTGGGAGACCCAGTACTTC. This translates into CASPRGDGWETQYF.

This clone has a handful of counts. The chain links TRBV5-1 to TRBJ2-1, with D uncertain. Trimming left V 0 bases short and J 7 bases short, with 8 bases between. Germline loops: CDR1 SGHRS, CDR2 YFSETQ. This CDR3 region has 13 residues. CDR3 residues: CASSLVLSNEQFF. The CDR3 DNA reads as TGCGCCAGCAGCTTGGTCCTGTCAAATGAGCAGTTCTTC.

The DNA for the CDR3 is TGTGCCAGTACCGGGGGACAGGGGGGCAATCAGCCCCAGCATTTT. This sequence encodes CASTGGQGGNQPQHF. The chain combines TRBV19 with TRBJ1-5; TRBD1 matches at 11 bases. The CDR3 consists of 15 residues. The V and J ends lost 7 bases and 2 bases, in that order; junction bases with no gene match: 4. Germline V gene data show CDR1 as LNHDA and CDR2 as SQIVND (reference sequence). The variable domain in full, completed from reference TRBV19 and TRBJ1-5, reads DGGITQSPKYLFRKEGQNVTLSCEQNLNHDAMYWYRQDPGQGLRLIYYSQIVNDFQKGDIAEGYSVSREKKESFPLTVTSAQKNPTAFYLCASTGGQGGNQPQHFGDGTRLSIL.

The chain combines TRBV6-6 with TRBJ2-1; possible D gene TRBD2, 6 bases. This CDR3 is built from 13 residues. V lost 6 bases and J lost 10, with 16 bases in between. From germline, CDR1 is MNHNY and CDR2 SVGAGI (reference sequence). Here the CDR3 DNA reads TGTGCCAGCAGCCCGGGACTTCCCCCCGAGCAGTTCTTC. Translating gives CASSPGLPPEQFF.

J is TRBJ2-6 and V is TRBV5-1, with TRBD1 matching 11 bases. Germline V CDR1 and CDR2: SGHRS, YFSETQ. V lost 4 bases, J lost 7 bases, and 10 bases stayed unmatched. The length of the CDR3 is 17 residues. The CDR3 region has the DNA TGCGCCAGCAGCCCCCGGACAGGGGGCGGTATAGCCAACGTCCTGACTTTC. Residues: CASSPRTGGGIANVLTF.

The chain combines TRBV29-1 with TRBJ2-2; a possible D gene is TRBD2 (6 bases). The germline V and J ends were trimmed by 1 base and 3 bases, with 9 bases remaining between them. The length of the CDR3 is 14 residues. Germline lookup yields CDR1 SQVTM and CDR2 ANQGSEA. Here the CDR3 DNA reads TGCAGCGTTGAAGGGAGGGCCGACACCGGGGAGCTGTTTTTT. It codes for CSVEGRADTGELFF.

The chain employs TRBV4-3 and TRBJ1-4; D is undetermined. This CDR3 has 18 amino acids. Trimming stripped 0 bases from V and 8 bases from J, with 22 bases between. CDR1 is LGHNA and CDR2 is YSLEER in the germline V gene. The CDR3 DNA is TGCGCCAGCAGCCAAGATATGATGAGGTTGGACCATGAGGAAAAACTGTTTTTT. This gives the protein CASSQDMMRLDHEEKLFF.

CDR3 protein: CATSRGPQGSYGYTF. The CDR3 DNA reads TGTGCCACCAGCAGAGGTCCACAGGGGAGCTATGGCTACACCTTC. The rearrangement links TRBV15 to TRBJ1-2; TRBD1 aligns across 7 bases. CDR1 is LNHNV, CDR2 YYDKDF, per germline (reference sequence). CDR3 length equals 15 residues. J was trimmed by 4 bases and V by 1 base; bases with no gene match: 6.

This clone was observed at least ten times. The chain recombines TRBV2 with TRBJ2-1; 11 positions agree with TRBD2. The CDR3 runs to 15 residues. V lost 10 bases to trimming and J lost 3 bases; unmatched junction nucleotides: 8. Germline V lookup: CDR1 SNHLY, CDR2 FYNNEI. The CDR3 spells CATKRLAGGYNEQFF. Here the CDR3 DNA reads TGTGCCACCAAACGCCTAGCGGGAGGCTACAATGAGCAGTTCTTC.

The J gene is TRBJ2-3, the V gene TRBV10-3, with D perhaps assigned TRBD1 or TRBD2 (5 bases each). V gave up 0 bases and J gave up 1 base, with 8 bases separating them. There are 15 residues in the CDR3. Germline CDR1 is ENHRY and CDR2 is SYGVKD. The CDR3: CAISESGERTDTQYF. The CDR3 DNA is TGTGCCATCAGTGAGTCGGGGGAACGCACAGATACGCAGTATTTT.

This chain links TRBV27 with TRBJ2-1; 7 bases agree with TRBD2. This CDR3 contains 16 residues. J gave up 0 bases and V 3 bases, and 5 bases lay outside the gene matches. CDR1 is MNHEY, CDR2 SMNVEV, per germline (reference sequence). CDR3 nucleotides: TGTGCCAGCAGTTTGATAGCGGGCCCCTCCTACAATGAGCAGTTCTTC. Translated, it gives CASSLIAGPSYNEQFF.

The V call is TRBV4-1, the J call TRBJ2-3; TRBD2 aligns across 8 bases. The CDR3 loop spans 17 amino acids. Per germline, CDR1 MGHRA and CDR2 YSYEKL. The J segment lost 0 bases and the V segment lost 1 base, leaving 6 bases of the junction unmatched. CDR3 DNA: TGCGCCAGCAGCCAAGGGTGGGCTAGCGGGAGCACAGATACGCAGTATTTT. This encodes CASSQGWASGSTDTQYF.

V gene TRBV28 combines with J gene TRBJ1-5; D unresolved. The germline V and J ends were trimmed by 4 bases and 6 bases, with 16 bases remaining between them. Germline assignment: CDR1 MDHEN and CDR2 SYDVKM. This CDR3 spans 15 amino acids. The CDR3 reads CASSSQDGLGQPQHF. CDR3 nucleotides: TGTGCCAGCAGTTCGCAGGACGGCCTCGGTCAGCCCCAGCATTTT.

This chain links TRBV28 with TRBJ2-6, with 10 nucleotides matching TRBD1. V lost 11 bases to trimming and J lost 2 bases; unmatched junction nucleotides: 9. CDR3 length: 16 amino acids. Germline CDR1 reads MDHEN; CDR2 reads SYDVKM. The CDR3 here is CAVRDRGTPGANVLTF. CDR3 bases: TGTGCCGTCCGGGACAGGGGCACCCCTGGGGCCAACGTCCTGACTTTC.

V is TRBV5-1 and J is TRBJ2-7, with 9 bases aligning to TRBD1. The V gene's germline CDR1 is SGHRS and CDR2 YFSETQ. The CDR3 is 14 residues long. V lost 7 bases, J lost 7 bases, and 12 bases stayed unmatched. The CDR3 region is CASSPSGQGGEQYF. In DNA, the CDR3 is TGCGCCAGCTCCCCCTCGGGACAGGGCGGGGAGCAGTACTTC.